This T cell receptor beta chain appears in the sequencing data of a study of OX40 agonist ivuxolimab in advanced cancers. Study-wide background: Participants could have had prior anti-PD-1, anti-PD-L1 or anti-CTLA-4 therapy, and 40% had some.

Data came from immunoSEQ multiplex PCR; TCRdb stores just in-frame clones and leaves some out. In the table there are some 7,100 clones, 75% to 90% of which are singletons. Germline CDR1 and CDR2: MGHDK and SYGVNS. This CDR3 region has 14 residues. V lost 5 bases to trimming and J lost 5 bases; unmatched junction nucleotides: 3. This chain connects TRBV25-1 to TRBJ2-1; the match to TRBD2 covers 10 bases. This TCR came from an adult with an advanced solid tumor such as melanoma, head and neck, liver or kidney cancer. Source: CD4+ or CD8+ T cells sorted from blood, taken in a trial of the OX40 agonist ivuxolimab. DNA of the CDR3: TGTGCCAGCAGTATAGCGGGAGGCCACAATGAGCAGTTCTTC. Translation: CASSIAGGHNEQFF.